Each of the 11 T cell receptor beta chains below was sequenced from the same sample in a study of beta chain features in type 1 diabetes. Study outcomes and limitations: TCRB CDR3 length was moderately but significantly reduced in all four CD4+ subsets of Type 1 diabetes patients.

cDNA synthesis used the whole RNA isolate, giving expressed TCRB sequences. The table came from immunoSEQ multiplex PCR; TCRdb's copy has only in-frame clones and leaves some out. This sample has around 180,000 clones, with approximately 8.1% found just once. These receptors have no identified antigens. The sample taken for sequencing was central memory CD4+ T cells from blood. All receptors derive from a man between 18 and 35 years old with type 1 diabetes.

Concerning this clone itself: The sample carries other DNA sequences with the same CDR3. The rearrangement uses TRBV19 and TRBJ2-3; D uncertain. The CDR3 has 13 residues. V lost 3 bases and J lost 2, with 6 bases in between. From germline, CDR1 is LNHDA and CDR2 SQIVND (reference sequence). The chain's CDR3 is CASSIGDTDTQYF. CDR3 coding DNA: TGTGCCAGTAGTATCGGAGACACAGATACGCAGTATTTT.

This clone came up many times. The chain uses TRBV2 and TRBJ1-4; possible D gene TRBD1, 5 bases. Trimming took off 4 bases at V and 12 bases at J, with 18 bases between the two ends. This CDR3 is 14 amino acids long. Germline V gene lookup returns CDR1 SNHLY and CDR2 FYNNEI. DNA for the CDR3: TGTGCCAGCAGTGTGGTCCCGCAGGGAGGGGAACTGTTTTTT. Translating it yields CASSVVPQGGELFF.

This sequence joins TRBV27 and TRBJ1-4; 10 nucleotides line up with TRBD1. The CDR3 covers 16 residues. Germline values: CDR1 MNHEY, CDR2 SMNVEV (reference sequence). The trim removed 0 bases at V and 5 bases at J, leaving 3 bases unmatched. CDR3 sequence reads: CASSLSPGQGNEKLFF. In nucleotides, the CDR3 is TGTGCCAGCAGTTTATCCCCGGGACAGGGGAATGAAAAACTGTTTTTT.

The table lists this clone with a few counts. V and J are TRBV11-2 and TRBJ2-7, with TRBD2 matching over 12 bases. The germline V gene encodes CDR1 SGHAT and CDR2 FQNNGV. The CDR3 extends over 13 amino acids. Germline trimming cut 6 bases from V and 6 bases from J; bases unmatched to any gene: 3. CDR3 residues: CASSGTSGFEQYF. As DNA, the CDR3 is TGTGCCAGCAGTGGGACTAGCGGGTTCGAGCAGTACTTC.

This clone was seen more than once but under ten times. The rearrangement links TRBV15 to TRBJ2-1; perhaps TRBD2 as D (5 bases). V was pared by 3 bases and J by 0 bases, with 6 bases between. CDR3 length: 14 residues. The germline V gene has CDR1 LNHNV and CDR2 YYDKDF (reference sequence). CDR3: CATSRGSSYNEQFF. In nucleotides, the CDR3 is TGTGCCACCAGCAGGGGGAGCTCCTACAATGAGCAGTTCTTC.

There are a few counts of this clone. The chain joins TRBV11-2 to TRBJ2-7; D is perhaps TRBD2 (6 bases). Trimming shortened V by 2 bases and J by 6 bases, and 11 bases separated the two germline ends. Germline values: CDR1 SGHAT, CDR2 FQNNGV. The CDR3 loop spans 13 amino acids. CDR3 residues: CASSLILAFEQYF. The CDR3 DNA reads as TGTGCCAGCAGCTTAATACTAGCCTTCGAGCAGTACTTC.

The genes are TRBV30 and TRBJ2-2, with 12 bases identical to TRBD2. The CDR3 is 15 residues long. Looked up from germline, CDR1 is GTSNPN and CDR2 is SVGIG (reference sequence). V was clipped by 1 base and J by 5 bases; unmatched bases: 2. The CDR3 reads CAWSGLAGATGELFF. CDR3 sequence (DNA): TGTGCCTGGAGTGGACTAGCGGGAGCTACCGGGGAGCTGTTTTTT.

As concerns this clone: The same CDR3 arises from other DNA sequences in this sample as well. The chain couples TRBV7-9 to TRBJ1-2; TRBD1 is a possible D gene (6 bases). The CDR3 is 11 amino acids. CDR1 is SEHNR, CDR2 FQNEAQ, per germline (reference sequence). Trimming shortened V by 5 bases and J by 9 bases, and 10 bases separated the two germline ends. CDR3 sequence (DNA): TGTGCCAGCAGCCTACAGGGCCGCTACACCTTC. Encoded protein: CASSLQGRYTF. Full variable domain (rest looked up from reference TRBV7-9 and TRBJ1-2): DTGVSQNPRHKITKRGQNVTFRCDPISEHNRLYWYRQTLGQGPEFLTYFQNEAQLEKSRLLSDRFSAERPKGSFSTLEIQRTEQGDSAMYLCASSLQGRYTFGSGTRLTVV.

This clone appeared many times. Other nucleotide sequences from this sample produce the same CDR3. The chain is built from TRBV18 and TRBJ2-7; TRBD1 matches at 12 bases. V shed 2 bases and J 7 bases; nucleotides not matched to a gene: 6. This CDR3 is 15 amino acids long. The germline V gene encodes CDR1 KGHSH and CDR2 LQKENI. The CDR3 bases are TGTGCCAGCTCACCAGCGGGACAGGGGGCCGGGGAGCAGTACTTC. Amino acids: CASSPAGQGAGEQYF.

This clone was seen only a few times. The chain couples TRBV4-3 to TRBJ1-2; D call uncertain. This CDR3 spans 15 amino acids. The germline V and J ends were trimmed by 10 bases and 7 bases, with 25 bases remaining between them. Germline CDR1 reads LGHNA; CDR2 reads YSLEER. The CDR3 sequence is CANSTERALTGGYTF. CDR3 nucleotides: TGCGCCAACTCGACGGAGAGGGCCTTAACTGGTGGCTACACCTTC.

This clone has more than one count but fewer than ten. This chain links TRBV5-1 with TRBJ2-7; 8 bases fit TRBD1. Germline values: CDR1 SGHRS, CDR2 YFSETQ. V shed 3 bases and J 2 bases; nucleotides not matched to a gene: 4. The CDR3 is 14 amino acids. The CDR3 loop is CASSSMTGAYEQYF. CDR3 nucleotides: TGCGCCAGCAGCTCCATGACAGGGGCCTACGAGCAGTACTTC. Full variable domain (rest looked up from reference TRBV5-1 and TRBJ2-7): KAGVTQTPRYLIKTRGQQVTLSCSPISGHRSVSWYQQTPGQGLQFLFEYFSETQRNKGNFPGRFSGRQFSNSRSEMNVSTLELGDSALYLCASSSMTGAYEQYFGPGTRLTVT.